The clone carrying this T cell receptor (beta chain) was observed once. The sample comes from a study of blood T cell repertoires in COVID-19. Study background: From the United States, Italy and Spain came samples of acute and convalescent COVID-19. Sources were T cells, B-cell-depleted T cells, or PBMCs; the material itself was cDNA or gDNA.

The CDR3 runs 13 residues. V was trimmed by 1 base and J by 8 bases, leaving 11 bases between them. CDR1 and CDR2 from the germline V gene are SGHTA and FQGNSA. Per the original methods: Estimated nucleated cell counts came from reference gene primer amplification. Method: immunoSEQ multiplex PCR; TCRdb's copy keeps in-frame clones and lacks some. V, J and clone size were drawn from that table, and D and trimming were deduced from the DNA. The repertoire holds about 270,000 clones, with 85% as singletons. V is TRBV7-2 and J is TRBJ1-2, with a weak D call TRBD1 (6 bases). The sequence derives from a human donor in a cohort sampled during active COVID-19. Sequenced material: peripheral blood. This CDR3 reads CASSLGGGQGYTF. For the CDR3, the DNA is TGTGCCAGCAGCTTAGGCGGGGGGCAAGGCTACACCTTC.